One sample yielded the 8 T cell receptor beta chains listed below, sequenced in a study of regulatory T cells in long-lasting Graves disease. This sample's time point: newly diagnosed GD, antithyroid drugs for less than 3 months. Isolated PBMC RNA provided the starting material for the TCR library. Investigators prepared the TCR beta libraries by applying iRepertoire HTBI primers and Arm-PCR of CDR3 regions. In TCRdb, the multiplex PCR reads were re-called with MiXCR into one record per CDR3 protein. The sample records 410,000 or so distinct CDR3 sequences, 15% being singletons. The data were also submitted as part of a second study, on T cells in Graves' hyperthyroidism and ophthalmopathy.

Sequencing was performed on peripheral blood mononuclear cells (PBMCs), taken at new diagnosis, from a patient treated with antithyroid drugs. Receptors originate from a woman in her 30s with Graves disease.

This clonotype was detected a few times. The chain uses TRBV29-1 and TRBJ1-1; D is perhaps TRBD1 (5 bases). The CDR3 consists of 13 residues. Germline V lookup: CDR1 SQVTM, CDR2 ANQGSEA. V lost 6 bases and J lost 1, with 12 bases in between. CDR3 coding DNA: TGCAGCGTCGAGGGACTGACGAACACTGAAGCTTTCTTT. Translating gives CSVEGLTNTEAFF.

The rearrangement joins TRBV11-3 to TRBJ2-1; no clear D gene. Trimming stripped 0 bases from V and 9 bases from J, with 9 bases between. CDR3 length: 13 residues. The germline V gene encodes CDR1 SGHNT and CDR2 YENEEA. DNA for the CDR3: TGTGCCAGCAGCTTAGAAGCCTCTGGTGAGCAGTTCTTC. It codes for CASSLEASGEQFF.

This clonotype appeared many times. V and J are TRBV24-1 and TRBJ2-7; TRBD1 matches 7 bases. Per germline, CDR1 KGHDR and CDR2 SFDVKD. After removal of 3 bases from V and 3 bases from J, the junction contained 1 base not matched to a gene. The CDR3 totals 13 residues. CDR3 nucleotides: TGTGCCACCAGTGATGGGGACAGCTACGAGCAGTACTTC. It translates to CATSDGDSYEQYF.

This clonotype has just a few counts. The chain recombines TRBV15 with TRBJ2-2; D may be TRBD1 (6 bases). Per germline, CDR1 LNHNV and CDR2 YYDKDF (reference sequence). CDR3 length equals 16 residues. The V gene lost 0 bases and the J gene lost 4 bases, with 12 bases spanning the gap. The CDR3 is CATSRDQRGTTGELFF. CDR3 in DNA: TGTGCCACCAGCAGAGATCAGAGGGGGACCACCGGGGAGCTGTTTTTT.

The rearrangement uses TRBV20-1 and TRBJ2-1, with 7 bases that match TRBD1. The CDR3 length is 14 residues. Unmatched junction bases numbered 2, after V lost 1 base and J lost 2 bases. The germline gives CDR1 DFQATT, CDR2 SNEGSKA (reference sequence). The CDR3 here is CSARGTGTYNEQFF. CDR3 in DNA: TGCAGTGCTAGAGGGACAGGTACCTACAATGAGCAGTTCTTC.

This clonotype was picked up many times. The chain employs TRBV7-9 and TRBJ1-4, with D unresolved. Trimming left V 5 bases short and J 15 bases short, with 16 bases between. Germline V lookup: CDR1 SEHNR, CDR2 FQNEAQ (reference sequence). The CDR3 spans 12 residues. The CDR3 DNA sequence: TGTGCCAGCAGCACTGACTCCTCCATGATGTTTTTT. Residues: CASSTDSSMMFF.

This clonotype was counted many times. The chain carries TRBV27 and TRBJ2-7, with D perhaps given as TRBD1 or TRBD2 (5 bases each). Germline V gene lookup returns CDR1 MNHEY and CDR2 SMNVEV (reference sequence). V gave up 3 bases and J gave up 3 bases, with 15 bases separating them. This CDR3 contains 15 residues. CDR3 in amino acids: CASSLGDSASYEQYF. The CDR3 DNA sequence: TGTGCCAGCAGTTTGGGAGACAGCGCGAGCTACGAGCAGTACTTC.

This clonotype was counted at least ten times. This rearrangement joins TRBV6-1 to TRBJ1-2, with TRBD1 identical over 9 bases. The germline CDR1 and CDR2 sequences are MNHNS and SASEGT. The CDR3 sequence is 12 residues long. Germline trimming cut 10 bases from V and 7 bases from J; bases unmatched to any gene: 7. The CDR3 here is CATGQGRSGYTF. The CDR3 DNA reads TGTGCCACCGGACAGGGGCGGAGTGGCTACACCTTC.